Presented here are 5 T cell receptor beta chains from one specimen sequenced in a study of T cell responses to AZD1222 COVID-19 vaccine (dated by TCRdb to about 2021). Receptor amplification or capture employed the immunoSEQ multiplex PCR assay. TCRdb holds this immuneACCESS table with in-frame rearrangements only. Some clones are missing; in checked studies, unresolved V genes explain under half, and the rest has no known cause. The sample profile shows 75,000 to 100,000 clones; around 87% of them were found once. In total, the top ten clones hold roughly 9% of the sample. According to the study, the label for this sample's time point signals: baseline before first vaccination. Sequenced here: peripheral blood, sampled on day 0 of AZD1222 vaccination. The receptors originated from an adult in good health.

The J gene is TRBJ1-5, the V gene TRBV5-1, with a possible D match to TRBD1 (5 bases). The CDR3 spans 13 residues. V was cut by 0 bases and J by 6 bases, with 7 bases left in between. Germline loops: CDR1 SGHRS, CDR2 YFSETQ. The CDR3 coding sequence is TGCGCCAGCAGCTTGGCAGGGATTCAGCCCCAGCATTTT. It yields the protein CASSLAGIQPQHF.

This clone was counted a single time. The V gene is TRBV4-3, the J gene TRBJ1-4, with a possible D match to TRBD1 (6 bases). The CDR3 is 16 amino acids. Germline V gene lookup returns CDR1 LGHNA and CDR2 YSLEER. V was clipped by 1 base and J by 8 bases, with 17 bases between them. The CDR3, as DNA: TGCGCCAGCAGCCAAGTCAGGGGACCTGGGGGCGAAAAACTGTTTTTT. It specifies CASSQVRGPGGEKLFF.

The CDR3 protein is CASSQTLSGGAYEQFF. CDR3 coding DNA: TGCGCCAGCAGCCAAACCCTTAGCGGGGGGGCCTATGAGCAGTTCTTC. V usage is TRBV4-1 and J usage is TRBJ2-1, with TRBD2 identical over 11 bases. V trimming: 2 bases; J trimming: 8 bases; junction bases outside the gene matches: 8. The CDR3 sequence is 16 residues long. Germline loops: CDR1 MGHRA, CDR2 YSYEKL.

There are a few counts of this clone. The chain uses TRBV7-3 and TRBJ2-1; D is unresolved. Trimming took 2 bases from V and 0 from J, leaving 8 bases between them. CDR1 and CDR2 (germline): SGHTA, FQGTGA. The CDR3 extends over 15 amino acids. CDR3 protein: CASSLYKSSYNEQFF. The CDR3 DNA follows: TGTGCCAGCAGCTTATATAAGAGCTCCTACAATGAGCAGTTCTTC. Based on the CDR3 plus reference TRBV7-3 and TRBJ2-1, the full variable domain is GAGVSQTPSNKVTEKGKYVELRCDPISGHTALYWYRQSLGQGPEFLIYFQGTGAADDSGLPNDRFFAVRPEGSVSTLKIQRTERGDSAVYLCASSLYKSSYNEQFFGPGTRLTVL.

This chain links TRBV4-3 with TRBJ2-7, with 11 bases matching TRBD2. This CDR3 region has 19 residues. V gave up 0 bases and J gave up 6 bases; unmatched junction bases: 16. CDR1 and CDR2 from the germline V gene are LGHNA and YSLEER. The CDR3 DNA reads as TGCGCCAGCAGCCAAGATTTCCCAGGGAATAGCGGGAGGGGATCCGAGCAGTACTTC. This translates into CASSQDFPGNSGRGSEQYF.